This T cell receptor (beta chain) was captured in a study of T cells in localized non-small cell lung cancer. TCRdb's table, derived via immunoSEQ multiplex PCR, lists solely in-frame clones and lacks some. The sample carries approximately 21,000 clones, 90% recorded once. The origin of this receptor is a woman aged 35 to 70 with stage I lung adenocarcinoma. The sequencing used peripheral blood, collected before any cancer treatment.

CDR3 sequence (DNA): TGTGCCAGCAGCTTACTGAACCAAGAGACCCAGTACTTC. Amino acid sequence: CASSLLNQETQYF. The V call is TRBV11-2, the J call TRBJ2-5; D gene uncertain. CDR1 is SGHAT and CDR2 is FQNNGV in the germline V gene. The CDR3 totals 13 residues. The V end was cut by 2 bases, the J end by 0 bases, with 4 bases between.